A selection of T cell receptor beta chains follows, all from one sample in a study of neurological immune-mediated disorders. Each CDR3 protein gets one entry after TCRdb re-called the 5' RACE reads with MiXCR. This repertoire shows approximately 46,000 distinct CDR3 sequences, 10% to 13% found once; its top ten account for approximately 5%. The specimen sequenced was PBMCs. Receptor source: a man in his 70s with HTLV-1-associated myelopathy (HAM/TSP). Each CDR3 is given with its conserved first and last residue. The order of the fields is V gene, clone size, J gene, D gene, CDR3 DNA, CDR3 protein. D genes are given only for firm matches. Expanded clones get a size class; other rows say once, few or many, or leave the size out.

v_call: TRBV21-1; clone_size: many; j_call: TRBJ2-5; d_call: -; cdr3_nt: TGTGCCAGCAGCAAGATAAGGGGCGGGGAGACCCAGTACTTC; cdr3_aa: CASSKIRGGETQYF
v_call: TRBV10-3; clone_size: many; j_call: TRBJ2-5; d_call: TRBD1; cdr3_nt: TGTGCCACAGGGCCGGGACAGATGCAAGAGACCCAGTACTTC; cdr3_aa: CATGPGQMQETQYF
v_call: TRBV7-3; clone_size: medium-sized; j_call: TRBJ1-2; d_call: -; cdr3_nt: TGTGCCAGCAGCCCCTCCGCCAGGATGGGGCCTTATTATGGCTACACCTTC; cdr3_aa: CASSPSARMGPYYGYTF
v_call: TRBV20-1; clone_size: many; j_call: TRBJ2-1; d_call: TRBD2; cdr3_nt: TGCAGTGCTAGAGAACCCTCGGGAGCGGGGCGTAATGAGCAGTTCTTC; cdr3_aa: CSAREPSGAGRNEQFF
v_call: TRBV7-9; clone_size: many; j_call: TRBJ2-2; d_call: -; cdr3_nt: TGTGCCAGCAGCTCCCGGGACCCCGGGCGGAACACCGGGGAGCTGTTTTTT; cdr3_aa: CASSSRDPGRNTGELFF
v_call: TRBV12-3/TRBV12-4; clone_size: -; j_call: TRBJ2-7; d_call: -; cdr3_nt: TGTGCCAGCAGTTTTCGGGCTAGATCCTACGAGCAGTACTTC; cdr3_aa: CASSFRARSYEQYF
v_call: TRBV5-1; clone_size: many; j_call: TRBJ1-2; d_call: -; cdr3_nt: TGCGCCAGCAGCGTCGGGCAGTCCTATGGCTACACCTTC; cdr3_aa: CASSVGQSYGYTF
v_call: TRBV5-1; clone_size: medium-sized; j_call: TRBJ2-6; d_call: -; cdr3_nt: TGCGCCAGCAGCCCGGAAACGGGGGCCGGGGCCAACGTCCTGACTTTC; cdr3_aa: CASSPETGAGANVLTF
v_call: TRBV6-5; clone_size: many; j_call: TRBJ1-6; d_call: -; cdr3_nt: TGTGCCAGCAGACCTAGGGGGAATTCCTTGTATTCACCCCTCCACTTT; cdr3_aa: CASRPRGNSLYSPLHF
v_call: TRBV4-1; clone_size: -; j_call: TRBJ1-5; d_call: -; cdr3_nt: TGCGCCAGCAGCCAAGTGACGGGGGAAGAGAGGGGTCAGCCCCAGCATTTT; cdr3_aa: CASSQVTGEERGQPQHF
v_call: TRBV7-2; clone_size: many; j_call: TRBJ2-3; d_call: -; cdr3_nt: TGTGCCAGCAGCCCCTCGCCGGGAGATACGCAGTATTTT; cdr3_aa: CASSPSPGDTQYF
v_call: TRBV20-1; clone_size: many; j_call: TRBJ1-6; d_call: TRBD1; cdr3_nt: TGCAGTGCCATCGGGACAGGGGCTCCCCGGCTTAATTCACCCCTCCACTTT; cdr3_aa: CSAIGTGAPRLNSPLHF
v_call: TRBV7-8; clone_size: many; j_call: TRBJ2-7; d_call: -; cdr3_nt: TGTGCCAGCAGCTACGTCGGGATAAGGAATTTGGAAGAGCAGTACTTC; cdr3_aa: CASSYVGIRNLEEQYF
v_call: TRBV3-1; clone_size: many; j_call: TRBJ2-7; d_call: -; cdr3_nt: TGTGCCAGCAGCCAAGTCGGGGGCTTGGGGGAGCAGTACTTC; cdr3_aa: CASSQVGGLGEQYF
v_call: TRBV15; clone_size: -; j_call: TRBJ2-1; d_call: TRBD2; cdr3_nt: TGTGCCACCAGCAGAGGGACGGGAGGAGGCAATGAGCAGTTCTTC; cdr3_aa: CATSRGTGGGNEQFF
v_call: TRBV20-1; clone_size: many; j_call: TRBJ2-3; d_call: TRBD2; cdr3_nt: TGCAGTGCTCCTTCCGTAGCGGGAGGATCAGATACGCAGTATTTT; cdr3_aa: CSAPSVAGGSDTQYF
v_call: TRBV25-1; clone_size: many; j_call: TRBJ1-4; d_call: -; cdr3_nt: TGTGCCAGCAGTGGTCCGCGACAGACTAATGAAAAACTGTTTTTT; cdr3_aa: CASSGPRQTNEKLFF
v_call: TRBV28; clone_size: many; j_call: TRBJ1-6; d_call: -; cdr3_nt: TGTGCCAGCGGGCCGGCGGGTGTCCGCAATTCACCCCTCCACTTT; cdr3_aa: CASGPAGVRNSPLHF
v_call: TRBV29-1; clone_size: many; j_call: TRBJ2-5; d_call: TRBD1; cdr3_nt: TGCAGCGTGGGGGGACAGGGCTTCGAGACCCAGTACTTC; cdr3_aa: CSVGGQGFETQYF
v_call: TRBV20-1; clone_size: many; j_call: TRBJ1-1; d_call: -; cdr3_nt: TGCAGTGCCAAAGCCCCGAGAGGGAACGCTGAAGCTTTCTTT; cdr3_aa: CSAKAPRGNAEAFF
v_call: TRBV7-2; clone_size: many; j_call: TRBJ2-7; d_call: -; cdr3_nt: TGTGCCAGCAGTTTTCAAGGGGGAAACTCCTACGAGCAGTACTTC; cdr3_aa: CASSFQGGNSYEQYF
v_call: TRBV4-3; clone_size: many; j_call: TRBJ2-1; d_call: -; cdr3_nt: TGCGCCAGCAGCCCTGGACCGGGGCAGGGAAGTATTACGGATGAGCAGTTCTTC; cdr3_aa: CASSPGPGQGSITDEQFF